This TCR beta chain emerged from a study of post-analysis software for immune sequencing data (dated by TCRdb to the mid-2010s). Context from the whole study: Recorded disease courses included relapsing-remitting, secondary progressive and progressive-relapsing multiple sclerosis, with some patients lacking subtype annotation. The patient repertoires were compared against roughly 12 previously published healthy control repertoires obtained from donors aged about 6 to 28 years. A subset of samples was prepared in parallel using single-end sample barcoding, then pooled and co-amplified after Illumina adapter ligation. General conclusions and limits of the study: Multiple sclerosis patients had significantly lower normalized Chao1 diversity than controls, a result that suggests substantial peripheral T-cell clonal expansion. The control group was slightly older than the multiple sclerosis patient group. Patients showed significantly higher frequencies than controls for roughly five TRBV segments, among them TRBV5-6, TRBV5-1 and TRBV20-1. When samples were clustered directly using the F measure, samples prepared in the same batch co-clustered strongly, which prompted a batch-effect correction.

There are a few counts of this clonotype. It has no known antigen specificity. Per-nucleotide qualities are absent, and no much larger clonotype sits a single base away. To demonstrate the VDJtools post-analysis software, TCR beta repertoires were profiled from the peripheral blood of roughly 12 young patients with multiple sclerosis. The multiple sclerosis patients were children and adolescents ranging in age from about 6 to 17 years. The CDR3 contains 16 residues, cysteine and phenylalanine counted. The kept DNA is CDR3 alone, 48 bases in frame from the first base. According to the germline V gene, CDR1 reads MNHEY and CDR2 reads SVGEGT. V gives up 6 bases and J gives up 4 bases, and the segment between their germline ends measures 19 bases. Library construction relied on PCR. The listed sequencing device is Illumina HiSeq 2500. Unique molecular identifiers were incorporated into TCR beta cDNA libraries to reduce PCR and sequencing biases. Per 1 to 10 million input T cells, 500,000 or so cDNA molecules were obtained, such that each molecule approximated one T cell. The patient libraries were prepared and sequenced with the same protocol used for the earlier healthy control dataset. Within a given batch, samples were prepared together, multiplexed and sequenced on the same HiSeq lane. On the study's bioinformatics: MIGEC was used to process the raw barcoded reads, and molecular identifier groups with only a single read were discarded before consensus assembly and CDR3 extraction. VDJtools was used for post-analysis of the clonotype tables, and diversity was normalized by down-sampling every dataset to the size of the smallest sample. To correct batch-related cross-sample contamination, repertoire overlap clustering matched CDR3 amino acid sequences but not nucleotide sequences. The public reads were quality trimmed at Q25 with fastp and then assembled into clones with MiXCR by TCRdb, keeping productive beta chains. Identical CDR3 protein sequences are pooled into one entry, listed with their most common genes and DNA. The V and J calls and clone size are TCRdb's, not the authors'. The sample includes some 690,000 distinct CDR3 sequences, with 59% observed a single time. The top ten clonotypes cover about 11% of the sample.

The specimen was blood. This receptor was identified in a girl aged 2 to 10 with multiple sclerosis. Here the chain combines TRBV6-2 or TRBV6-3 and TRBJ2-1; no D gene call is confident. The CDR3 sequence is CASSDSLRSLYNEQFF. The sequence in DNA is TGTGCCAGCAGCGACTCCCTTCGGTCCTTGTACAATGAGCAGTTCTTC.